Following are 10 T cell receptor beta chains from one sample sequenced in a study of CD4 T cells in relation to SARS-CoV-2 and coronaviruses. The unexposed donors gave CD4+ T cells in about 2010-2019, prior to COVID-19. Sequencing was performed with immunoSEQ multiplex PCR; in TCRdb, only in-frame clones are kept and a portion is missing. The sample lists some 64,000 clones, about 94% occurring once. Specimen: naive CD4+ T cells from PBMCs. As for subset: naive CD4+ T cells isolated by negative enrichment. All receptors derive from a human donor in good health.

V usage is TRBV30 and J usage is TRBJ1-2, with 8 bases fitting TRBD1. Germline V lookup: CDR1 GTSNPN, CDR2 SVGIG (reference sequence). The V and J ends lost 4 bases and 4 bases, in that order; junction bases with no gene match: 5. The CDR3 extends over 13 amino acids. CDR3 sequence (DNA): TGTGCCTGGAAGACAGGGGTAGGCTATGGCTACACCTTC. This codes for CAWKTGVGYGYTF.

The V call is TRBV13, the J call TRBJ1-3, with no clear D. V lost 5 bases and J 0 bases, leaving 14 bases between the germline ends. In germline, CDR1 is PRHDT, CDR2 FYEKMQ (reference sequence). The CDR3 is 16 residues long. CDR3 sequence reads: CASSPARMSSGNTIYF. CDR3 nucleotide sequence: TGTGCCAGCAGCCCGGCCCGTATGAGCTCTGGAAACACCATATATTTT.

CDR3 in DNA: TGTGCCAGTAGTAAGTCCCGCCTAGCGGAGTACAATGAGCAGTTCTTC. This translates into CASSKSRLAEYNEQFF. The chain couples TRBV19 to TRBJ2-1; 7 bases match TRBD2. Trimming took 4 bases from V and 4 from J; bases not matched to a gene: 10. Germline V gene sequence: CDR1 LNHDA, CDR2 SQIVND (reference sequence). The CDR3 has 16 residues.

This sequence joins TRBV4-1 and TRBJ2-5, with TRBD2 identical over 7 bases. V gave up 4 bases and J gave up 5 bases; unmatched junction bases: 16. This CDR3 has 17 residues. Per the germline V gene, CDR1 is MGHRA and CDR2 is YSYEKL. The CDR3 loop is CASSLTTVGGPVETQYF. CDR3 nucleotide sequence: TGCGCCAGCAGCCTAACTACGGTGGGAGGGCCGGTGGAGACCCAGTACTTC.

This clone was picked up a small number of times. This rearrangement joins TRBV7-9 to TRBJ1-5; no reliable D call. This CDR3 is built from 14 residues. From germline, CDR1 is SEHNR and CDR2 FQNEAQ (reference sequence). The V end lost 4 bases, the J end lost 4 bases, and 11 bases lay between the germline ends. CDR3 in amino acids: CASSSDGINQPQHF. The CDR3 DNA reads as TGTGCCAGCAGCTCCGACGGCATAAATCAGCCCCAGCATTTT.

V and J are TRBV5-5 and TRBJ2-5, with 7 bases aligning to TRBD2. CDR3 length: 15 amino acids. Germline CDR1 and CDR2: SGHKS and YYEKEE (reference sequence). V shed 4 bases, J shed 2 bases, and the junction held 8 bases outside the gene matches. The CDR3, as DNA: TGTGCCAGCAGCCTAATCGGGACTACTCAAGAGACCCAGTACTTC. Translation: CASSLIGTTQETQYF. Full variable domain (remainder filled in from reference TRBV5-5 and TRBJ2-5): DAGVTQSPTHLIKTRGQQVTLRCSPISGHKSVSWYQQVLGQGPQFIFQYYEKEERGRGNFPDRFSARQFPNYSSELNVNALLLGDSALYLCASSLIGTTQETQYFGPGTRLLVL.

V gene TRBV28 combines with J gene TRBJ2-2; no definite D call. Trimming took off 7 bases at V and 2 bases at J, with 17 bases between the two ends. The CDR3 is made up of 16 amino acids. Germline values: CDR1 MDHEN, CDR2 SYDVKM. The CDR3 DNA follows: TGTGCCAGCATTAAAAGGACCCTGAGCAACACCGGGGAGCTGTTTTTT. It is translated as CASIKRTLSNTGELFF.

This chain joins TRBV6-4 and TRBJ1-1, with D possibly matching TRBD1 (5 bases). V was shortened by 4 bases and J by 1 base, with 10 bases between the two germline ends. This CDR3 comprises 14 residues. The germline V gene has CDR1 MRHNA and CDR2 SNTAGT. The CDR3 is CASSVDRRNTEAFF. CDR3 coding DNA: TGTGCCAGCAGTGTCGACAGACGGAACACTGAAGCTTTCTTT.

This clone was found once. V is TRBV29-1 and J is TRBJ2-3, with D tentatively TRBD2 (5 bases). Germline V CDR1 and CDR2: SQVTM, ANQGSEA. Trimming cost V 3 bases and J 9 bases, with 22 bases left between them. The CDR3 has 15 amino acids. CDR3 amino acids: CSVELGNELRGTQYF. DNA for the CDR3: TGCAGCGTTGAGCTGGGGAACGAGCTAAGAGGGACGCAGTATTTT.

This chain links TRBV11-2 with TRBJ1-2; 7 positions match TRBD1. The CDR3 has 15 amino acids. CDR1 and CDR2 from the germline V gene are SGHAT and FQNNGV. V dropped 5 bases and J dropped 4; count of bases not matched to a gene: 10. This CDR3 is CASSLGTDPSYGYTF. CDR3 DNA: TGTGCCAGCAGCCTAGGGACAGACCCGAGCTATGGCTACACCTTC.